The 23 T cell receptor beta chains listed next were all sequenced from one sample in a study of CD4 T cells in relation to SARS-CoV-2 and coronaviruses. This table comes from immunoSEQ multiplex PCR, and its TCRdb copy is limited to in-frame clones, with some not included. The table shows some 38,000 clones, with around 77% occurring only once. Antigen specificity for these receptors is unknown. The sample taken for sequencing was memory CD4+ T cells from PBMCs, cultured in vitro. All receptors come from an adult with COVID-19.

The count of this clone is one. The J gene is TRBJ2-5, the V gene TRBV24-1; no clear D gene. This CDR3 region has 12 residues. V gave up 3 bases and J gave up 4 bases, with 5 bases separating them. Germline V gives CDR1 KGHDR, CDR2 SFDVKD. CDR3 in DNA: TGTGCCACCAGTGATGGCTCAGAGACCCAGTACTTC. It codes for CATSDGSETQYF.

The chain carries TRBV6-1 and TRBJ1-4, with 9 nucleotides matching TRBD1. In germline, CDR1 is MNHNS, CDR2 SASEGT. The junction had 3 bases not matched to a gene; V was cut back by 1 base and J by 12 bases. The CDR3 has 13 amino acids. The CDR3 coding sequence is TGTGCCAGCAGTGAAGTAGGGACAGGGCAACTGTTTTTT. This gives the protein CASSEVGTGQLFF.

The V gene is TRBV9, the J gene TRBJ2-1; 11 bases map to TRBD2. The germline gives CDR1 SGDLS, CDR2 YYNGEE. V dropped 6 bases and J dropped 9; count of bases not matched to a gene: 8. There are 14 residues in the CDR3. The CDR3 loop reads CASTLGTSGREQFF. CDR3 sequence (DNA): TGTGCCAGCACTCTGGGGACTAGCGGTCGTGAGCAGTTCTTC.

This clone is a singleton in its sample. The chain uses TRBV27 and TRBJ2-3; 12 bases line up with TRBD2. The J segment lost 1 base and the V segment lost 6 bases, leaving 11 bases of the junction unmatched. This CDR3 comprises 18 residues. Germline V gene lookup returns CDR1 MNHEY and CDR2 SMNVEV (reference sequence). The CDR3 DNA follows: TGTGCCAGCAGAACCTGGACTAGCGGGGAGGGAGGCACAGATACGCAGTATTTT. Its translation: CASRTWTSGEGGTDTQYF.

This clone was picked up a small number of times. The V call is TRBV10-3, the J call TRBJ2-5, with TRBD2 matching over 7 bases. The trim removed 4 bases at V and 4 bases at J, leaving 0 bases unmatched. Germline CDR1 reads ENHRY; CDR2 reads SYGVKD. The CDR3 extends over 12 amino acids. CDR3 nucleotides: TGTGCCATCAGTGCGGGAGGAGAGACCCAGTACTTC. Protein: CAISAGGETQYF.

There are a few counts of this clone. One end of the junction fails to match germline, which may point to a read error. The chain recombines TRBV7-7 with TRBJ2-5; TRBD2 aligns across 9 bases. Germline lookup yields CDR1 SSHAT and CDR2 FNYEAQ (reference sequence). The CDR3 loop spans 14 amino acids. CDR3 nucleotides: TGTGCTAGCAGCCCCGGACTAGCGAGAGAGACCCAGTACTTC. Translation gives CASSPGLARETQYF.

V and J are TRBV5-1 and TRBJ2-1; D is undetermined. Germline V lookup: CDR1 SGHRS, CDR2 YFSETQ. This CDR3 comprises 15 residues. V lost 4 bases and J 3 bases, leaving 14 bases between the germline ends. The CDR3 is CASSSGAADYNEQFF. CDR3 sequence (DNA): TGCGCCAGCAGCAGTGGCGCCGCGGACTACAATGAGCAGTTCTTC.

As regards this clone: An end of the junction does not agree with germline; a read error may underlie this. The chain joins TRBV13 to TRBJ2-7; 9 nucleotides agree with TRBD2. The germline V gene has CDR1 PRHDT and CDR2 FYEKMQ (reference sequence). This CDR3 spans 14 amino acids. The CDR3 protein is CASSLGTSSYEQYF. CDR3 nucleotides: TGTGCCAGCAGCCTAGGGACTAGCAGCTACGAGCAGTACTTC.

V and J are TRBV2 and TRBJ2-2, with D unresolved. Germline V gives CDR1 SNHLY, CDR2 FYNNEI. CDR3 length: 12 amino acids. Trimming removed 7 bases at V and 5 bases at J, with 8 bases between. The CDR3 sequence: CASNLVTGELFF. The CDR3 nucleotides read TGTGCCAGCAACCTAGTGACCGGGGAGCTGTTTTTT.

The J gene is TRBJ2-7, the V gene TRBV5-5; a weak D match, TRBD2 (6 bases). There are 16 residues in the CDR3. V shed 2 bases and J shed 3 bases, with 18 bases lying between them. The germline V gene encodes CDR1 SGHKS and CDR2 YYEKEE (reference sequence). As DNA, the CDR3 is TGTGCCAGCAGCTTACCCATGGGGGGAGATAGCTACGAGCAGTACTTC. It codes for CASSLPMGGDSYEQYF. The full variable domain, rest sourced from reference TRBV5-5 and TRBJ2-7, is DAGVTQSPTHLIKTRGQQVTLRCSPISGHKSVSWYQQVLGQGPQFIFQYYEKEERGRGNFPDRFSARQFPNYSSELNVNALLLGDSALYLCASSLPMGGDSYEQYFGPGTRLTVT.

The chain combines TRBV24-1 with TRBJ2-5; tentatively, D is TRBD2 (6 bases). The V end was cut by 0 bases, the J end by 5 bases, with 12 bases between. Germline V gene data show CDR1 as KGHDR and CDR2 as SFDVKD. The CDR3 is 15 amino acids. The CDR3 loop reads CATSDLTGSGETQYF. The CDR3 nucleotides read TGTGCCACCAGTGATTTGACAGGCAGCGGGGAGACCCAGTACTTC.

This sequence joins TRBV5-6 and TRBJ2-7, with D unresolved. Per germline, CDR1 SGHDT and CDR2 YYEEEE. Trimming removed 6 bases at V and 6 bases at J, with 4 bases between. CDR3 length: 9 residues. The CDR3 coding sequence is TGTGCCAGCACGCGCGAGCAGTACTTC. Its translation: CASTREQYF.

In nucleotides, the CDR3 is TGTGCCAGCAGCGTATTCCCGGCTACCGGGGAGCTGTTTTTT. Residues: CASSVFPATGELFF. This rearrangement joins TRBV9 to TRBJ2-2; unclear D gene. The CDR3 is 14 amino acids. Per germline, CDR1 SGDLS and CDR2 YYNGEE. V shed 1 base and J shed 5 bases, with 9 bases lying between them.

CDR3: CASSTRTELKYNEQFF. CDR3 bases: TGTGCCAGTAGTACTCGGACAGAGTTAAAATACAATGAGCAGTTCTTC. The chain carries TRBV19 and TRBJ2-1, with a weak D call TRBD1 (6 bases). Trimming removed 4 bases from V and 4 bases from J, with 17 bases in between. The CDR3 covers 16 residues. Germline CDR1 and CDR2: LNHDA and SQIVND (reference sequence).

The genes are TRBV6-1 and TRBJ1-4; TRBD1 is a possible D gene (5 bases). V gave up 3 bases and J gave up 8 bases, with 13 bases separating them. This CDR3 spans 14 amino acids. The germline gives CDR1 MNHNS, CDR2 SASEGT. The CDR3 here is CASSEGGEGEKLFF. The CDR3 nucleotides read TGTGCCAGCAGTGAGGGAGGGGAAGGCGAAAAACTGTTTTTT.

The J gene is TRBJ2-7, the V gene TRBV14, with D possibly called TRBD1 or TRBD2 (6 bases each). The CDR3 loop spans 13 amino acids. V gave up 2 bases and J gave up 6 bases, with 11 bases separating them. The germline V gene encodes CDR1 SGHDN and CDR2 FVKESK. Here the CDR3 reads CASSQWGAGEQYF. In nucleotides, the CDR3 is TGTGCCAGCAGCCAATGGGGGGCGGGCGAGCAGTACTTC.

The chain employs TRBV28 and TRBJ2-7, with a possible D match to TRBD2 (6 bases). CDR1 is MDHEN, CDR2 SYDVKM, per germline. The CDR3 has 15 residues. Deletions cut 3 bases from V and 3 bases from J, with 15 bases between. The chain's CDR3 is CASSLGRGTRYEQYF. Written as DNA, the CDR3 is TGTGCCAGCAGTTTGGGGCGGGGAACCCGCTACGAGCAGTACTTC.

The rearrangement joins TRBV28 to TRBJ2-6; D perhaps matches TRBD1 (7 bases). Germline-derived CDR1 and CDR2 are MDHEN and SYDVKM. This CDR3 contains 18 residues. With 5 bases removed from V and 0 bases from J, the gap between germline ends came to 17 bases. The CDR3 nucleotides read TGTGCCAGCAGTCTGGCGGGGACAGCGACCTCTGGGGCCAACGTCCTGACTTTC. Translation: CASSLAGTATSGANVLTF.

The chain couples TRBV11-1 to TRBJ2-3; D is uncertain. Trimming shortened V by 4 bases and J by 3 bases, and 14 bases separated the two germline ends. The germline gives CDR1 SGHAT, CDR2 FQDESV (reference sequence). This CDR3 has 15 amino acids. The chain's CDR3 is CASSSPPVGTDTQYF. In DNA form, the CDR3 reads TGTGCCAGCAGCTCGCCCCCGGTGGGGACAGATACGCAGTATTTT.

The V call is TRBV7-2, the J call TRBJ1-5; a weak D match, TRBD1 (6 bases). The V gene's germline CDR1 is SGHTA and CDR2 FQGNSA. The CDR3 has 14 amino acids. V shed 1 base and J shed 6 bases, with 10 bases lying between them. The CDR3 loop reads CASSLGQVLQPQHF. The CDR3 bases are TGTGCCAGCAGCTTAGGACAGGTCCTTCAGCCCCAGCATTTT.

This clone was found a few times. The chain employs TRBV28 and TRBJ1-6; 8 bases are shared with TRBD1. The V gene's germline CDR1 is MDHEN and CDR2 SYDVKM. After removal of 3 bases from V and 8 bases from J, the junction contained 6 bases not matched to a gene. The CDR3 consists of 15 residues. The CDR3 DNA reads as TGTGCCAGCAGTTTCCATGGACAGGGCCATTCACCCCTCCACTTT. Its translation: CASSFHGQGHSPLHF.

The chain has TRBV2 and TRBJ2-1; 7 nucleotides align to TRBD1. The V segment lost 2 bases and the J segment 5 bases; nucleotides outside the gene matches: 6. This CDR3 has 15 residues. CDR1 is SNHLY and CDR2 is FYNNEI in the germline V gene. CDR3 protein: CASSESGGGHNEQFF. Written as DNA, the CDR3 is TGTGCCAGCAGTGAATCAGGGGGTGGCCACAATGAGCAGTTCTTC. Variable domain in full (rest from reference TRBV2 and TRBJ2-1): EPEVTQTPSHQVTQMGQEVILRCVPISNHLYFYWYRQILGQKVEFLVSFYNNEISEKSEIFDDQFSVERPDGSNFTLKIRSTKLEDSAMYFCASSESGGGHNEQFFGPGTRLTVL.

V and J are TRBV6-2 or TRBV6-3 and TRBJ2-5; 7 bases line up with TRBD1. The CDR3 sequence is 16 residues long. V gave up 5 bases and J gave up 5 bases; unmatched junction bases: 14. The V gene's germline CDR1 is MNHEY and CDR2 SVGEGT. CDR3 coding DNA: TGTGCCAGCAGTCACCCCTCCAGACAGGGTTGGGAGACCCAGTACTTC. Translated: CASSHPSRQGWETQYF.